This T cell receptor beta chain was recovered during a study of breast tumors, draining lymph nodes, adjacent tissues. Study observations and caveats: Most tumor T cells seemingly derive from lymph node, then expand in tumor. That most tumor T cells come from lymph nodes remained unproven.

Samples came from axillary lymph nodes draining the breast cancer. TCRdb redid the calling of the multiplex PCR reads with MiXCR, one entry per CDR3 protein. The sample shows 85,000 to 120,000 distinct CDR3 sequences, 30% of them seen only once. This clonotype was seen at least ten times. Its antigen is unidentified. The germline gene is not matched at one end of the junction; a read error may be the cause. This receptor was identified in a female donor with breast cancer. Some clones in this sample may be carry-over from other donors' samples. The material sequenced was axillary lymph node tissue.

DNA for the CDR3: TGCGCCAGCAGCCAAGGGACAGGGGTTGTCAATCAGCCCCGGCATTTT. Its translation is CASSQGTGVVNQPRHF. V gene TRBV4-1 combines with J gene TRBJ1-5, with 9 positions matching TRBD1. Germline V gene data show CDR1 as MGHRA and CDR2 as YSYEKL. The CDR3 extends over 16 amino acids.